The TCR beta chain under discussion was sequenced for a study of T cell changes during pregnancy in multiple sclerosis. Sequenced by immunoSEQ multiplex PCR; TCRdb stores in-frame clones only, minus some. Among tens of thousands of clones listed, over 85% were seen once. V trimming: 3 bases; J trimming: 7 bases; junction bases outside the gene matches: 13. CDR1 is LGHNA and CDR2 is YNFKEQ in the germline V gene. The CDR3 is made up of 16 amino acids. The sequences come from CD8+ T cells from peripheral blood mononuclear cells, collected before pregnancy. The clonotype comes from a female donor with multiple sclerosis, enrolled in a pregnancy study. The rearrangement uses TRBV4-2 and TRBJ2-7; 9 bases are a match to TRBD2. CDR3: CASSQGDVAGASEQYF. The CDR3 DNA sequence: TGTGCCAGCAGCCAGGGGGATGTAGCGGGGGCGAGTGAGCAGTACTTC.